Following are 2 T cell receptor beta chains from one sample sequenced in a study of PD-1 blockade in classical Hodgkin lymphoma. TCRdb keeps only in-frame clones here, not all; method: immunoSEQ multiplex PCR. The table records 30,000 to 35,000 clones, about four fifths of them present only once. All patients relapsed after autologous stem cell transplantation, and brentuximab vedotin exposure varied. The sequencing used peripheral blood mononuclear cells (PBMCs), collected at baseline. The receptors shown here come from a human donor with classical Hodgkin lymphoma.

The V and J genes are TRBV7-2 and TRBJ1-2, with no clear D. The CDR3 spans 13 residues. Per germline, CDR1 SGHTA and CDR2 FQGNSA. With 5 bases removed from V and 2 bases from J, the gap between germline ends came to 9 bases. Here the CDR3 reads CASSPGRNYGYTF. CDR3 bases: TGTGCCAGCAGCCCCGGCCGGAACTATGGCTACACCTTC.

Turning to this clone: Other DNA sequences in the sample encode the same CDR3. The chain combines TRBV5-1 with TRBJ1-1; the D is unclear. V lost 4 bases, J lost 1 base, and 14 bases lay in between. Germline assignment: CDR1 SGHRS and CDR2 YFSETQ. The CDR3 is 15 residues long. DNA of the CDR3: TGCGCCAGCAGCCTCGAAGAGGACGGGAACACTGAAGCTTTCTTT. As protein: CASSLEEDGNTEAFF.